This passage covers 30 T cell receptor beta chains from one sample sequenced in a study of metastatic and nonmetastatic thyroid tumors. Using MiXCR, TCRdb reanalyzed the PCR reads. The sample consists of under 25,000 clones, over 25% of them appearing once. No treatment of any kind had been given to any patient before thyroid surgery. Sample: blood. These TCRs come from a female donor with papillary thyroid cancer or a benign thyroid nodule (not recorded which). Some clones in this sample may be carry-over from other donors' samples.

This clone is deemed medium-sized. V gene TRBV11-2 combines with J gene TRBJ1-1, with a possible D match to TRBD1 (5 bases). V gave up 0 bases and J gave up 0 bases, with 8 bases separating them. Germline V gene sequence: CDR1 SGHAT, CDR2 FQNNGV. The CDR3 covers 15 residues. The CDR3 spells CASSLDDRLNTEAFF. The CDR3 bases are TGTGCCAGCAGCTTAGATGACAGATTGAACACTGAAGCTTTCTTT.

This clone appeared a few times. This chain links TRBV19 with TRBJ2-5, with D perhaps matching TRBD1 or TRBD2 (5 bases each). Germline V gene lookup returns CDR1 LNHDA and CDR2 SQIVND (reference sequence). The CDR3 spans 14 residues. Trimming took off 5 bases at V and 1 base at J, with 11 bases between the two ends. CDR3 region: CASSHGDPQETQYF. The CDR3 bases are TGTGCCAGTAGTCATGGGGACCCCCAAGAGACCCAGTACTTC.

This clone has a count of ten or more. An end of the junction does not agree with germline; a read error may underlie this. Other DNA sequences in the same sample also yield this CDR3. The rearrangement uses TRBV7-9 and TRBJ1-1, with a possible D match to TRBD1 (6 bases). The germline V gene has CDR1 SEHNR and CDR2 FQNEAQ (reference sequence). This CDR3 has 15 amino acids. Here the CDR3 DNA reads TGTGCCAGCAGCTTAGAGGACAGCCTGAACACTGAAGCTTTCTTC. It codes for CASSLEDSLNTEAFF. Full variable domain (rest looked up from reference TRBV7-9 and TRBJ1-1): DTGVSQNPRHKITKRGQNVTFRCDPISEHNRLYWYRQTLGQGPEFLTYFQNEAQLEKSRLLSDRFSAERPKGSFSTLEIQRTEQGDSAMYLCASSLEDSLNTEAFFGQGTRLTVV.

Judged by abundance, this clone is medium-sized. The chain employs TRBV10-1 and TRBJ1-1; D call uncertain. Per the germline V gene, CDR1 is WNHNN and CDR2 is SYGVQD (reference sequence). With 8 bases removed from V and 0 bases from J, the gap between germline ends came to 16 bases. The CDR3 runs 15 residues. CDR3 bases: TGCGCCAGCGGAAGTCCATCGGCCATGAACACTGAAGCTTTCTTT. Its protein product is CASGSPSAMNTEAFF.

With regard to this clone: A read error may account for a junction end that differs from germline. The V gene is TRBV15, the J gene TRBJ1-3; weak D call: TRBD1 (6 bases). CDR1 and CDR2 from the germline V gene are LNHNV and YYDKDF (reference sequence). The CDR3 length is 16 residues. This chain's CDR3 is CVTSRGRQGPMEIIYF. The CDR3 DNA reads as TGTGTCACCAGCAGAGGAAGGCAGGGGCCGATGGAAATCATATATTTT.

The chain joins TRBV7-2 to TRBJ1-6; D gene unclear. Between the trimmed V and J ends, which lost 1 base and 9 bases, there was a span of 13 bases. The germline gives CDR1 SGHTA, CDR2 FQGNSA. The length of the CDR3 is 15 residues. The CDR3 here is CASSLVSGVGSPLHF. DNA of the CDR3: TGTGCCAGCAGCTTAGTATCCGGGGTCGGTTCACCCCTCCACTTT.

The gene calls are TRBV30 and TRBJ1-3; no firm D call. Germline CDR1 is GTSNPN and CDR2 is SVGIG (reference sequence). The CDR3 runs to 12 residues. Between the trimmed V and J ends, which lost 4 bases and 1 base, there was a span of 5 bases. In DNA form, the CDR3 reads TGTGCCTGGAAGAAGTCTGGAAACACCATATATTTT. It is translated as CAWKKSGNTIYF.

This clone was recorded many times. The genes are TRBV6-1 and TRBJ1-3, with 11 bases matching TRBD1. V gave up 7 bases and J gave up 2 bases; unmatched junction bases: 4. CDR1 is MNHNS and CDR2 is SASEGT in the germline V gene. The CDR3 is 15 amino acids. The CDR3 spells CASMGQGVTGNTIYF. In nucleotides, the CDR3 is TGTGCCAGCATGGGACAGGGGGTAACTGGAAACACCATATATTTT.

The chain recombines TRBV20-1 with TRBJ2-2; 7 bases agree with TRBD2. The CDR3 loop spans 16 amino acids. Germline V gives CDR1 DFQATT, CDR2 SNEGSKA (reference sequence). V lost 4 bases to trimming and J lost 6 bases; unmatched junction nucleotides: 14. Here the CDR3 reads CSANPPGGSEAGELFF. The CDR3 DNA reads TGCAGTGCTAATCCGCCGGGCGGGAGCGAAGCCGGGGAGCTGTTTTTT.

This clone is labeled as medium-sized. The gene calls are TRBV20-1 and TRBJ1-5; no clear D gene. CDR3 length equals 14 residues. Trimming shortened V by 7 bases and J by 0 bases, and 13 bases separated the two germline ends. Germline V gene sequence: CDR1 DFQATT, CDR2 SNEGSKA (reference sequence). The CDR3 DNA is TGCAGTGTAGCGAGGGAACATAGCAATCAGCCCCAGCATTTT. This translates into CSVAREHSNQPQHF.

This rearrangement joins TRBV7-9 to TRBJ1-2; 12 bases match TRBD1. The CDR3 has 15 amino acids. Germline CDR1 is SEHNR and CDR2 is FQNEAQ (reference sequence). V lost 5 bases, J lost 4 bases, and 5 bases stayed unmatched. The CDR3, as DNA: TGTGCCAGCAGCGCCGGGACAGGGGGCAGCTATGGCTACACCTTC. Translating gives CASSAGTGGSYGYTF. The full variable domain, in which reference TRBV7-9 and TRBJ1-2 provide the parts outside the CDR3, is DTGVSQNPRHKITKRGQNVTFRCDPISEHNRLYWYRQTLGQGPEFLTYFQNEAQLEKSRLLSDRFSAERPKGSFSTLEIQRTEQGDSAMYLCASSAGTGGSYGYTFGSGTRLTVV.

The rearrangement uses TRBV7-2 and TRBJ2-3; tentatively, D is TRBD1 (6 bases). This CDR3 spans 15 amino acids. V lost 2 bases to trimming and J lost 4 bases, with 13 bases between them. Germline V gene data show CDR1 as SGHTA and CDR2 as FQGNSA. The CDR3 nucleotides are TGTGCCAGCAGCTTAATCTGGGGGCGCGCAGATACGCAGTATTTT. Its protein product is CASSLIWGRADTQYF.

Many counts were recorded for this clone. This rearrangement joins TRBV4-1 to TRBJ2-5; D not resolved. This CDR3 contains 11 residues. V lost 8 bases and J lost 5, with 9 bases in between. CDR1 is MGHRA, CDR2 YSYEKL, per germline. In DNA, the CDR3 is TGCGCCAGCCGCCTCGAGGAGACCCAGTACTTC. It yields the protein CASRLEETQYF.

By share of the sample, this clone is medium-sized. This chain uses TRBV12-3 or TRBV12-4 with TRBJ2-3, with 8 bases matching TRBD2. V was pared by 5 bases and J by 1 base, with 5 bases of the junction left unmatched. The CDR3 spans 15 residues. This chain's CDR3 is CASSPHSGGTDTQYF. The CDR3 DNA sequence: TGTGCCAGCAGTCCCCATAGCGGGGGCACAGATACGCAGTATTTT.

The rearrangement links TRBV27 to TRBJ2-3, with D tentatively TRBD2 (7 bases). The V end was cut by 2 bases, the J end by 10 bases, with 22 bases between. Germline CDR1 is MNHEY and CDR2 is SMNVEV (reference sequence). The CDR3 is made up of 16 amino acids. DNA for the CDR3: TGTGCCAGCAGTTTAAAGAGGGGGGGGACGGGGGATGCGCAGTATTTT. As protein: CASSLKRGGTGDAQYF.

The chain recombines TRBV7-2 with TRBJ1-1, with D possibly being TRBD1 (5 bases). The CDR3 is made up of 14 amino acids. The V end lost 5 bases, the J end lost 3 bases, and 13 bases lay between the germline ends. From germline, CDR1 is SGHTA and CDR2 FQGNSA. CDR3 DNA sequence: TGTGCCAGCAGCATAAAATGGGGGGACACTGAAGCTTTCTTT. It translates to CASSIKWGDTEAFF.

The rearrangement joins TRBV9 to TRBJ2-3; 10 nucleotides agree with TRBD2. CDR3 length: 18 residues. Germline lookup yields CDR1 SGDLS and CDR2 YYNGEE. V lost 0 bases to trimming and J lost 2 bases; unmatched junction nucleotides: 9. CDR3 sequence (DNA): TGTGCCAGCAGCGTAGCCCTAGCGGGGGAATTTGTCACAGATACGCAGTATTTT. Its protein product is CASSVALAGEFVTDTQYF.

Within the sample, this clone is medium-sized (0.01 to 0.1%). V usage is TRBV20-1 and J usage is TRBJ2-7; the match to TRBD1 covers 7 bases. This CDR3 contains 14 residues. Unmatched junction bases numbered 9, after V lost 3 bases and J lost 4 bases. The germline gives CDR1 DFQATT, CDR2 SNEGSKA (reference sequence). The DNA of the CDR3 is TGCAGTGCTAGTTCCGAACAGGGGCTTTACGAGCAGTACTTC. It is translated as CSASSEQGLYEQYF.

The chain joins TRBV2 to TRBJ2-1; D might be TRBD1 (5 bases). The V end lost 10 bases, the J end lost 4 bases, and 20 bases lay between the germline ends. Germline CDR1 is SNHLY and CDR2 is FYNNEI. The CDR3 extends over 15 amino acids. The CDR3 spells CANTMTAPRYNEQFF. CDR3 sequence (DNA): TGTGCCAACACCATGACAGCCCCGCGGTACAATGAGCAGTTCTTC.

This clone was observed a handful of times. The rearrangement uses TRBV28 and TRBJ2-1; unclear D gene. CDR3 length: 15 amino acids. V was pared by 3 bases and J by 0 bases, with 9 bases between. Per the germline V gene, CDR1 is MDHEN and CDR2 is SYDVKM. DNA of the CDR3: TGTGCCAGCAGTTTTGGTTCGAGCTCCTACAATGAGCAGTTCTTC. Translated, it gives CASSFGSSSYNEQFF.

This chain joins TRBV9 and TRBJ2-3, with TRBD1 matching 12 bases. Trimming at V came to 0 bases and at J to 6 bases, leaving 5 bases not matched to a gene. The CDR3 is 16 amino acids. Germline V gene sequence: CDR1 SGDLS, CDR2 YYNGEE. In DNA, the CDR3 is TGTGCCAGCAGCGTAGAGGGACAGGGGGCAGGTGATACGCAGTATTTT. It yields the protein CASSVEGQGAGDTQYF. The variable domain in full, with the rest retrieved from reference TRBV9 and TRBJ2-3, is DSGVTQTPKHLITATGQRVTLRCSPRSGDLSVYWYQQSLDQGLQFLIQYYNGEERAKGNILERFSAQQFPDLHSELNLSSLELGDSALYFCASSVEGQGAGDTQYFGPGTRLTVL.

This clone was detected only a few times. This may arise from a read error, as a much more abundant clone is one base away. The chain is built from TRBV29-1 and TRBJ2-5; TRBD2 agrees at 9 bases. With 8 bases clipped from V and 2 bases from J, the junction kept 12 bases outside the gene matches. This CDR3 is 15 amino acids long. CDR1 SQVTM and CDR2 ANQGSEA come from the germline V gene. The CDR3 DNA reads TGCAGCTTTCCGACTAGCGGATCGGGTCAAGAGACCCAGTACTTC. It translates to CSFPTSGSGQETQYF.

The rearrangement uses TRBV6-1 and TRBJ2-7; TRBD2 matches at 12 bases. In germline, CDR1 is MNHNS, CDR2 SASEGT. Germline trimming cut 7 bases from V and 5 bases from J; bases unmatched to any gene: 6. The CDR3 consists of 14 residues. CDR3 coding DNA: TGTGCCAGCACTCCGACTAGCGGGAGACACGAGCAGTACTTC. This translates into CASTPTSGRHEQYF.

The gene calls are TRBV5-1 and TRBJ1-1; D may be TRBD1 (5 bases). CDR3 size: 15 residues. Per the germline V gene, CDR1 is SGHRS and CDR2 is YFSETQ. V was trimmed by 2 bases and J by 1 base, leaving 12 bases between them. In DNA, the CDR3 is TGCGCCAGCAGCTTAGGGGATGGGGCGAACACTGAAGCTTTCTTT. Residues: CASSLGDGANTEAFF.

This clone is medium-sized by share. This chain joins TRBV20-1 and TRBJ1-2; D not resolved. There are 11 residues in the CDR3. Between the trimmed V and J ends, which lost 3 bases and 8 bases, there was a span of 10 bases. The germline V gene encodes CDR1 DFQATT and CDR2 SNEGSKA (reference sequence). CDR3 loop: CSASEDAGYTF. As DNA, the CDR3 is TGCAGTGCTAGTGAAGATGCGGGCTACACCTTC.

This clone is medium-sized. The chain recombines TRBV5-4 with TRBJ2-7, with D perhaps being TRBD1 or TRBD2 (6 bases each). Germline V gene sequence: CDR1 SGHNT, CDR2 YYREEE (reference sequence). The CDR3 totals 18 residues. V dropped 1 base and J dropped 3 bases, with 23 bases sitting between them. The CDR3 DNA reads TGTGCCAGCAGCTTGAAGGGGGAAGGAGCGGGCGTTGACTACGAGCAGTACTTC. This codes for CASSLKGEGAGVDYEQYF. Complete variable domain (other parts from reference TRBV5-4 and TRBJ2-7): ETGVTQSPTHLIKTRGQQVTLRCSSQSGHNTVSWYQQALGQGPQFIFQYYREEENGRGNFPPRFSGLQFPNYSSELNVNALELDDSALYLCASSLKGEGAGVDYEQYFGPGTRLTVT.

This chain connects TRBV6-1 to TRBJ2-1; tentative D call: TRBD2 (5 bases). From germline, CDR1 is MNHNS and CDR2 SASEGT. The CDR3 length is 15 residues. Between the trimmed V and J ends, which lost 6 bases and 0 bases, there was a span of 12 bases. CDR3 nucleotide sequence: TGTGCCAGCAGCGCCGACTACCGCTCCTACAATGAGCAGTTCTTC. Residues: CASSADYRSYNEQFF.

Many counts were recorded for this clone. This chain links TRBV5-4 with TRBJ1-1, with 7 bases fitting TRBD1. The trim removed 4 bases at V and 0 bases at J, leaving 6 bases unmatched. CDR1 and CDR2 from the germline V gene are SGHNT and YYREEE (reference sequence). The CDR3 has 15 residues. CDR3 sequence reads: CASSLGGGLNTEAFF. CDR3 nucleotides: TGTGCCAGCAGCCTGGGAGGGGGCTTGAACACTGAAGCTTTCTTT. Using reference TRBV5-4 and TRBJ1-1 for the parts outside the CDR3, the full variable domain is ETGVTQSPTHLIKTRGQQVTLRCSSQSGHNTVSWYQQALGQGPQFIFQYYREEENGRGNFPPRFSGLQFPNYSSELNVNALELDDSALYLCASSLGGGLNTEAFFGQGTRLTVV.

Ten or more counts support this clone. The chain uses TRBV7-2 and TRBJ2-3, with 10 bases lining up with TRBD2. V was pared by 6 bases and J by 1 base, with 10 bases of the junction left unmatched. This CDR3 has 17 residues. Germline values: CDR1 SGHTA, CDR2 FQGNSA. In DNA form, the CDR3 reads TGTGCCAGCAGTTTGGGGCTAGCGGGAGCTGGCACAGATACGCAGTATTTT. Its protein product is CASSLGLAGAGTDTQYF. The entire variable domain, with the rest obtained from reference TRBV7-2 and TRBJ2-3, is as follows: GAGVSQSPSNKVTEKGKDVELRCDPISGHTALYWYRQSLGQGLEFLIYFQGNSAPDKSGLPSDRFSAERTGGSVSTLTIQRTQQEDSAVYLCASSLGLAGAGTDTQYFGPGTRLTVL.

The chain combines TRBV5-6 with TRBJ2-3; D is undetermined. CDR1 and CDR2 from the germline V gene are SGHDT and YYEEEE. The CDR3 extends over 14 amino acids. Trimming removed 2 bases from V and 0 bases from J, with 7 bases in between. The CDR3 spells CASSFAHSTDTQYF. The CDR3 DNA follows: TGTGCCAGCAGCTTCGCTCACAGCACAGATACGCAGTATTTT.